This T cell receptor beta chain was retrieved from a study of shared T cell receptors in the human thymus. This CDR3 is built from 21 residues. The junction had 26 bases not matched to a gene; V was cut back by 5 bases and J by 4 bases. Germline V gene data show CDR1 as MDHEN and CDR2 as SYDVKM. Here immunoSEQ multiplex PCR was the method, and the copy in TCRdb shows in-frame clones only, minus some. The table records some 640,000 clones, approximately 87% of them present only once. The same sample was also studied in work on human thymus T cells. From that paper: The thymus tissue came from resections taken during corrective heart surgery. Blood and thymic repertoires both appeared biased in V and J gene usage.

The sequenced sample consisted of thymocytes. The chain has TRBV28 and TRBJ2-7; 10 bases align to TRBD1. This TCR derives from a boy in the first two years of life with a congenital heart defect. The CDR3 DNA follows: TGTGCCAGCAGTAACTCGAATAGACCTTCCTACCGACAGGGGGCGCGTTACGAGCAGTACTTC. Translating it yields CASSNSNRPSYRQGARYEQYF.